The entry below gives a single TCR beta chain sequence along with its context. Its target is not known. This entry comes from a study of Graves' ophthalmopathy and Graves' hyperthyroidism. Study-wide results and limits: Discriminating ophthalmopathy from stable hyperthyroidism, a 13-signature model attained a sensitivity of about 88% and a specificity of approximately 81%. Most expanded clonotypes from thyroid (those above 0.001 frequency) were also found in blood.

Beta-chain TCR CDR3 regions were amplified from RNA transcripts. Investigators did first-round RT-PCR with HTBI primers, then second-round multiplex PCR. TCRdb itself ran the multiplex PCR reads through MiXCR, one entry per CDR3 protein. The table has 500,000 to 700,000 distinct CDR3 sequences, 35% to 45% seen once. People with hyperthyroidism were aged 18 to 65 and newly diagnosed, under 2 months' duration. Germline V gene lookup returns CDR1 SGHVS and CDR2 FNYEAQ. There are 15 residues in the CDR3. Between the trimmed V and J ends, which lost 4 bases and 6 bases, there was a span of 18 bases. The specimen was peripheral blood or thyroid tissue (not recorded which). The source of this sequence is an adult man with Graves' hyperthyroidism. The J gene is TRBJ1-2, the V gene TRBV7-6, with a weak D call TRBD1 (6 bases). In DNA form, the CDR3 reads TGTGCCAGCAGCTATATGGGGGGCTCTGTAGATGGCTACACCTTC. It codes for CASSYMGGSVDGYTF.